This TCR beta chain was found in a study of regulatory T cells in long-lasting Graves disease. This sample's time point: newly diagnosed GD, antithyroid drugs for less than 3 months. Preparation of the TCR library used RNA extracted from PBMCs. This clonotype was found many times. What it binds is unknown. Regarding the study as a whole: Persistent cases favored TRBV28, TRBJ1-2 and TRBJ2-5.

In building TCR beta libraries, iRepertoire HTBI primers were used together with Arm-PCR of CDR3 regions. TCRdb reprocessed the multiplex PCR reads via MiXCR and lists one record per CDR3 protein. Of roughly 500,000 distinct CDR3 sequences detected, 12% to 15% appear once; the ten largest clones hold about 15%. The J segment lost 2 bases and the V segment lost 1 base, leaving 17 bases of the junction unmatched. The germline V gene encodes CDR1 SGHVS and CDR2 FQNEAQ. The CDR3 loop spans 20 amino acids. In addition, the sample was reused for a study of T cells in Graves' hyperthyroidism and ophthalmopathy. From that report: Blood also showed most of the thyroid clonotypes that were expanded above 0.001.

The chain is built from TRBV7-8 and TRBJ1-5; TRBD1 aligns across 7 bases. The source was peripheral blood mononuclear cells (PBMCs), collected at new diagnosis, from a patient treated with antithyroid drugs. This clonotype was obtained from a woman in her 50s with Graves disease. The CDR3 bases are TGTGCCAGCAGCTTAGTAAGACAGGGTCAACTACTTGCGGGCAATCAGCCCCAGCATTTT. This translates into CASSLVRQGQLLAGNQPQHF.